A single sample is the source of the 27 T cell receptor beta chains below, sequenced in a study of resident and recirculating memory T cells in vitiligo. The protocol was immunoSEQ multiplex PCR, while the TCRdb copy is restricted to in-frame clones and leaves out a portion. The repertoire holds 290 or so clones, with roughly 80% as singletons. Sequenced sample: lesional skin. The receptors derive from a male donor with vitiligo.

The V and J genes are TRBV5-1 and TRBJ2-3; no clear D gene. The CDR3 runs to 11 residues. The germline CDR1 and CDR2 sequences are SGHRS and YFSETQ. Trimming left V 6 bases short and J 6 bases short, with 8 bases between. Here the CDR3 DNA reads TGCGCCAGCACCTTCTATGATACGCAGTATTTT. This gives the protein CASTFYDTQYF.

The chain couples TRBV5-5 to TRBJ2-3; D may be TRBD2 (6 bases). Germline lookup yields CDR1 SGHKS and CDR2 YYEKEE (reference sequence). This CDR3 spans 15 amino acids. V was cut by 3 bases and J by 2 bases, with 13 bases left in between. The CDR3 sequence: CASSSPWGVTDTQYF. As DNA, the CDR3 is TGTGCCAGCAGCTCCCCTTGGGGGGTCACAGATACGCAGTATTTT. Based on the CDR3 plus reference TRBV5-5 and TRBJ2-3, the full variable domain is DAGVTQSPTHLIKTRGQQVTLRCSPISGHKSVSWYQQVLGQGPQFIFQYYEKEERGRGNFPDRFSARQFPNYSSELNVNALLLGDSALYLCASSSPWGVTDTQYFGPGTRLTVL.

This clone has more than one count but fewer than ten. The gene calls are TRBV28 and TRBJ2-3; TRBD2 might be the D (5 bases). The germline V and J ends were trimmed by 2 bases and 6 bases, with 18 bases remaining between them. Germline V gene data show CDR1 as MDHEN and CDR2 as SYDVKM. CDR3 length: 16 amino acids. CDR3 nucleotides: TGTGCCAGCAGTTTACGGAAGAGGGCTGGAGTTGATACGCAGTATTTT. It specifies CASSLRKRAGVDTQYF.

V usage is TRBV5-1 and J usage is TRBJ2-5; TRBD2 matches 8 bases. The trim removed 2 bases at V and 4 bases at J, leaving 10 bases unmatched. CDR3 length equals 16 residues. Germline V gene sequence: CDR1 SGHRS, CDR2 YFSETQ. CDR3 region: CASSLLAGGGGETQYF. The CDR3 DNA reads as TGCGCCAGCAGCTTATTGGCGGGAGGAGGGGGAGAGACCCAGTACTTC.

As DNA, the CDR3 is TGTGCCTGGATGGTGGGCCCCAAGGCGCATTCACCCCTCCACTTT. Encoded protein: CAWMVGPKAHSPLHF. The chain uses TRBV30 and TRBJ1-6; no clear D. This CDR3 region has 15 residues. V lost 4 bases and J lost 8, with 18 bases in between. Germline values: CDR1 GTSNPN, CDR2 SVGIG (reference sequence).

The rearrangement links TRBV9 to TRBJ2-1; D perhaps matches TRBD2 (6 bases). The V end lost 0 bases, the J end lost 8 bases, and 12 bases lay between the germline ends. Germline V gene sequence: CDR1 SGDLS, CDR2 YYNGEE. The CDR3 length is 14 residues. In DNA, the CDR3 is TGTGCCAGCAGCGTAGCTTGGAGGGTCGATGAGCAGTTCTTC. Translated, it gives CASSVAWRVDEQFF. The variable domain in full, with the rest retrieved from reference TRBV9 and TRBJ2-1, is DSGVTQTPKHLITATGQRVTLRCSPRSGDLSVYWYQQSLDQGLQFLIQYYNGEERAKGNILERFSAQQFPDLHSELNLSSLELGDSALYFCASSVAWRVDEQFFGPGTRLTVL.

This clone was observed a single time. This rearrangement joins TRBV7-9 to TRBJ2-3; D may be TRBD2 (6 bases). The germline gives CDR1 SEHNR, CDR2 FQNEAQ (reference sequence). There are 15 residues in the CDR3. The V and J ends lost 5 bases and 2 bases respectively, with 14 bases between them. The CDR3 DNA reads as TGTGCCAGCAGCGGGTGGGGGGAGTTCACAGATACGCAGTATTTT. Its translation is CASSGWGEFTDTQYF. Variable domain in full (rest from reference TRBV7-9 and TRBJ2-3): DTGVSQNPRHKITKRGQNVTFRCDPISEHNRLYWYRQTLGQGPEFLTYFQNEAQLEKSRLLSDRFSAERPKGSFSTLEIQRTEQGDSAMYLCASSGWGEFTDTQYFGPGTRLTVL.

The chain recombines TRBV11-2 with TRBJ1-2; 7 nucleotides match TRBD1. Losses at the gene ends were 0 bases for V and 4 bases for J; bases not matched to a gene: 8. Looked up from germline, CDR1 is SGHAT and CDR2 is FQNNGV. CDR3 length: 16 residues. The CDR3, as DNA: TGTGCCAGCAGCTTAGAAGGGACAGCGGCCACCTATGGCTACACCTTC. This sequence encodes CASSLEGTAATYGYTF.

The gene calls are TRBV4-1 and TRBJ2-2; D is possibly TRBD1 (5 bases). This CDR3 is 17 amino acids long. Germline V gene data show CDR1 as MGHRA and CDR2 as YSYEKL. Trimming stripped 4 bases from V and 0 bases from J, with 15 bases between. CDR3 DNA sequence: TGCGCCAGCAGCCCCGGACACTTTCTGACGAACACCGGGGAGCTGTTTTTT. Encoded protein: CASSPGHFLTNTGELFF.

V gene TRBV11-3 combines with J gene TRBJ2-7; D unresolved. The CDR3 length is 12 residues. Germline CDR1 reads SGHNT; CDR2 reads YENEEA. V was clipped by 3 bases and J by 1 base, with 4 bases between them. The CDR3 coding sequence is TGTGCCAGCAGCTTCCTTTCCTACGAGCAGTACTTC. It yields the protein CASSFLSYEQYF.

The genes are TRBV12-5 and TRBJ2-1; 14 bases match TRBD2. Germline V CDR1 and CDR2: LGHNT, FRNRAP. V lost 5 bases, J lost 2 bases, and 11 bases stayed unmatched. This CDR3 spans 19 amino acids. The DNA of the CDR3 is TGTGCTAGTGGTCCCCAGGGACTAGCGGGAGTAAGCCCCTACAATGAGCAGTTCTTC. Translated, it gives CASGPQGLAGVSPYNEQFF.

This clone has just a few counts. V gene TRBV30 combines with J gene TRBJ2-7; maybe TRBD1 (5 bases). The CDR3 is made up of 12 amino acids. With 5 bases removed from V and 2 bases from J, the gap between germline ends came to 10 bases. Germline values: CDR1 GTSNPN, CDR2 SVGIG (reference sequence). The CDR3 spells CAWGQQTYEQYF. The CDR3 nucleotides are TGTGCCTGGGGACAACAGACCTACGAGCAGTACTTC.

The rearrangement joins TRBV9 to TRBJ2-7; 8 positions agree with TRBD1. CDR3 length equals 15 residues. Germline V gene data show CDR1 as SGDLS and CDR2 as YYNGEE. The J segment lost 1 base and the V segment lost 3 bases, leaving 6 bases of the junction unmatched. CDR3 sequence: CASSATDRASYEQYF. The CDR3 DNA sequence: TGTGCCAGCAGCGCGACGGACAGGGCTTCCTACGAGCAGTACTTC. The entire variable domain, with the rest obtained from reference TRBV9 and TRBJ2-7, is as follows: DSGVTQTPKHLITATGQRVTLRCSPRSGDLSVYWYQQSLDQGLQFLIQYYNGEERAKGNILERFSAQQFPDLHSELNLSSLELGDSALYFCASSATDRASYEQYFGPGTRLTVT.

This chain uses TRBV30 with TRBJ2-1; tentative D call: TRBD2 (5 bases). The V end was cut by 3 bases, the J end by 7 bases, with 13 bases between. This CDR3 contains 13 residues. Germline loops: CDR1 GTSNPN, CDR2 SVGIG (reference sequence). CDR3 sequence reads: CAWRVARGNEQFF. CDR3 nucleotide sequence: TGTGCCTGGAGGGTAGCCCGGGGAAATGAGCAGTTCTTC.

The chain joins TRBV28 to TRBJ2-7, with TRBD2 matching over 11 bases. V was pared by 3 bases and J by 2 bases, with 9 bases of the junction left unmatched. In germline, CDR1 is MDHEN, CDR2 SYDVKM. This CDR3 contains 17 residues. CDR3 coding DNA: TGTGCCAGCAGTTTGATTAGCGGGAGGGCCAGGACCTACGAGCAGTACTTC. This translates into CASSLISGRARTYEQYF. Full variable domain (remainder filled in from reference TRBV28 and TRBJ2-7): DVKVTQSSRYLVKRTGEKVFLECVQDMDHENMFWYRQDPGLGLRLIYFSYDVKMKEKGDIPEGYSVSREKKERFSLILESASTNQTSMYLCASSLISGRARTYEQYFGPGTRLTVT.

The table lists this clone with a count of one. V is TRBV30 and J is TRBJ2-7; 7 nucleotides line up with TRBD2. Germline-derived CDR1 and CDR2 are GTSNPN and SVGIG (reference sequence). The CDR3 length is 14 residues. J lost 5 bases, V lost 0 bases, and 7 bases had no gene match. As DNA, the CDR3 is TGTGCCTGGAGTGTGGCTAGCGGAACCCACGAGCAGTACTTC. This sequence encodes CAWSVASGTHEQYF.

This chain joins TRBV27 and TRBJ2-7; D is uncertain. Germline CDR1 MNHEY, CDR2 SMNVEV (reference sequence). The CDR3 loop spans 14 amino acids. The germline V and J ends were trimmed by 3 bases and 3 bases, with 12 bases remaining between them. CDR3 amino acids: CASSFVESVYEQYF. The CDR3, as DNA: TGTGCCAGCAGTTTTGTCGAATCAGTCTACGAGCAGTACTTC.

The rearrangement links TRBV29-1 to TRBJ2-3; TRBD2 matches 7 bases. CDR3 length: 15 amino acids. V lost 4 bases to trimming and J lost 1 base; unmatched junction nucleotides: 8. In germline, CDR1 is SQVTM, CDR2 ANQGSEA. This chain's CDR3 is CSVGKRLAGTDTQYF. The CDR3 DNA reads TGCAGCGTTGGAAAAAGGCTAGCGGGCACAGATACGCAGTATTTT.

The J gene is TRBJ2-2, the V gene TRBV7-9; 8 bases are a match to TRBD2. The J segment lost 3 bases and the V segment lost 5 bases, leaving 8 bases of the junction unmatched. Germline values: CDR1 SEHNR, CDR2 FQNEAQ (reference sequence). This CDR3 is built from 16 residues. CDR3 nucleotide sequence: TGTGCCAGCAGCGCATTCCGGGGGGGGCACACCGGGGAGCTGTTTTTT. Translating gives CASSAFRGGHTGELFF.

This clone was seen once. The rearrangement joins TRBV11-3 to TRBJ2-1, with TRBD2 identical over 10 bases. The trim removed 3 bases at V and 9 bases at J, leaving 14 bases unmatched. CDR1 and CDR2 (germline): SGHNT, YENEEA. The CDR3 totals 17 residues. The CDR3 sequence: CASSFLLSGRSNGEQFF. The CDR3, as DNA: TGTGCCAGCAGCTTCCTTCTTAGCGGGAGGAGTAACGGTGAGCAGTTCTTC.

The CDR3 loop is CAIQGLNQPQHF. The CDR3 nucleotides read TGTGCCATCCAGGGCTTGAATCAGCCCCAGCATTTT. The V gene is TRBV28, the J gene TRBJ1-5; D is possibly TRBD1 (5 bases). The CDR3 is made up of 12 amino acids. V lost 10 bases and J lost 4, with 11 bases in between. Per the germline V gene, CDR1 is MDHEN and CDR2 is SYDVKM.

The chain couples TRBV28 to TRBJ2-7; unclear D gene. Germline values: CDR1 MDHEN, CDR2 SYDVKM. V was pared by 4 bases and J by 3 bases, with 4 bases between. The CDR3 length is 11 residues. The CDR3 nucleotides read TGTGCCAGCAGTTGGCTCTACGAGCAGTACTTC. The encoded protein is CASSWLYEQYF.

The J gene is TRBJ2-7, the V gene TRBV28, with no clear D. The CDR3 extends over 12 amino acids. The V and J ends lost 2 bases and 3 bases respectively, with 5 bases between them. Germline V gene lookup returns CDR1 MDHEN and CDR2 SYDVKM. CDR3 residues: CASSLTVYEQYF. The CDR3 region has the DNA TGTGCCAGCAGTTTAACGGTCTACGAGCAGTACTTC.

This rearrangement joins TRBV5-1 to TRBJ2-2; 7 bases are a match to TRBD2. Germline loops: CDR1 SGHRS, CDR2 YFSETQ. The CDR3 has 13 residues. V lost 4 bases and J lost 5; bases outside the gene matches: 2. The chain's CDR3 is CASSTGLTGELFF. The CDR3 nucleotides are TGCGCCAGCAGCACGGGACTAACCGGGGAGCTGTTTTTT.

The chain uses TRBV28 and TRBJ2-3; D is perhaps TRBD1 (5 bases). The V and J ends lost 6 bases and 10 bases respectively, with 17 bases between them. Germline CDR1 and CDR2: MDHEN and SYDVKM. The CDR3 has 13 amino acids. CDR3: CASSRTLGRSQYF. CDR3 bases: TGTGCCAGCAGCCGTACTCTGGGGCGTTCGCAGTATTTT.

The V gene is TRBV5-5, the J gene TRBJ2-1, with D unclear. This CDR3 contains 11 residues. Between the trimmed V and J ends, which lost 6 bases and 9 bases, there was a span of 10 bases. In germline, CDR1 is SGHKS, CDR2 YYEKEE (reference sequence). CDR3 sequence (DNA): TGTGCCAGCACTATGACTCTTGAGCAGTTCTTC. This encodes CASTMTLEQFF. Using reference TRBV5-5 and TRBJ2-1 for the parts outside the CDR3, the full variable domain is DAGVTQSPTHLIKTRGQQVTLRCSPISGHKSVSWYQQVLGQGPQFIFQYYEKEERGRGNFPDRFSARQFPNYSSELNVNALLLGDSALYLCASTMTLEQFFGPGTRLTVL.

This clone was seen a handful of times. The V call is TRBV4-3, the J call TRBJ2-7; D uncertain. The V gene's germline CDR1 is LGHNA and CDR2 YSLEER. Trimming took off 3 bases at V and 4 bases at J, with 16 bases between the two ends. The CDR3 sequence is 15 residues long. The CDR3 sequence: CASSQGIGMSYEQYF. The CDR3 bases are TGCGCCAGCAGCCAGGGCATTGGCATGTCGTACGAGCAGTACTTC.